This TCR beta chain came from a study of T cells in Graves' hyperthyroidism and ophthalmopathy. Study as a whole: Specimen type is peripheral blood, collected at initial diagnosis prior to any treatment. Regarding the study as a whole: The model's output predicted ophthalmopathy at a median of 6.5 months prior to onset. The majority of expanded thyroid clonotypes above 0.001 also appeared in blood. Stable hyperthyroidism was told apart from ophthalmopathy by a model built on 13 V-J features.

RNA transcripts provided the source from which TCR beta CDR3 regions were amplified. The primer set for the first-round RT-PCR of the TCR CDR3 was HTBI. In TCRdb, the multiplex PCR reads were re-called with MiXCR into one record per CDR3 protein. The sample includes 94,000 or so distinct CDR3 sequences, roughly half seen only once; the top ten take less than 30%. CDR1 and CDR2 (germline): DFQATT, SNEGSKA (reference sequence). The CDR3 is 15 residues long. Remarks on this clonotype: Its antigen remains unidentified. At one end the junction does not follow the germline gene, possibly because of a read error.

The TCR was taken from a woman aged 40 to 50 with Graves' hyperthyroidism. The chain uses TRBV20-1 and TRBJ2-7, with TRBD2 identical over 10 bases. The specimen was blood. The CDR3 reads CGASSLAGVSYEQYF. CDR3 coding DNA: TGCGGTGCTAGTAGCCTAGCGGGGGTCTCCTACGAGCAGTACTTC.